The 27 T cell receptor beta chains reported below all come from one sample, sequenced in a study of cytomegalovirus exposure and HLA in healthy donors. The PCR made use of 60 Vbeta and 13 Jbeta primers. Profiling relied on immunoSEQ multiplex PCR, and the TCRdb table lists in-frame clones only, not all of them. The sample consists of about 160,000 clones, over 80% of them appearing once. Sequences were obtained from PBMCs. Receptors originate from a man aged 45-65 years in good health and CMV-seropositive.

The genes are TRBV9 and TRBJ2-2; D may be TRBD2 (5 bases). V dropped 9 bases and J dropped 5 bases, with 14 bases sitting between them. CDR3 size: 13 residues. Germline loops: CDR1 SGDLS, CDR2 YYNGEE. CDR3 loop: CATTRGVTGELFF. The CDR3 DNA reads as TGTGCCACCACCCGGGGAGTGACCGGGGAGCTGTTTTTT.

V usage is TRBV5-1 and J usage is TRBJ1-4; 9 nucleotides line up with TRBD1. There are 14 residues in the CDR3. The ends lost 4 bases at V and 7 bases at J; junction bases unmatched: 5. Germline CDR1 reads SGHRS; CDR2 reads YFSETQ. CDR3 sequence reads: CASSEGQGGEKLFF. The CDR3 DNA sequence: TGCGCCAGCAGCGAGGGACAGGGCGGTGAAAAACTGTTTTTT.

The chain employs TRBV7-9 and TRBJ1-2; D uncertain. There are 15 residues in the CDR3. The V gene's germline CDR1 is SEHNR and CDR2 FQNEAQ (reference sequence). Trimming shortened V by 1 base and J by 1 base, and 10 bases separated the two germline ends. The CDR3 region has the DNA TGTGCCAGCAGCTTAGGAGTGGGAGTTAACTATGGCTACACCTTC. It is translated as CASSLGVGVNYGYTF.

This chain connects TRBV9 to TRBJ1-2; TRBD1 matches at 11 bases. Germline CDR1 reads SGDLS; CDR2 reads YYNGEE. The CDR3 is made up of 14 amino acids. V lost 4 bases and J lost 5; bases outside the gene matches: 4. The CDR3 region is CASSIGQGAYGYTF. The CDR3 DNA is TGTGCCAGCAGCATCGGACAGGGGGCGTATGGCTACACCTTC.

The chain joins TRBV19 to TRBJ2-7, with 13 bases identical to TRBD2. The ends lost 5 bases at V and 0 bases at J; junction bases unmatched: 4. Germline V CDR1 and CDR2: LNHDA, SQIVND (reference sequence). The CDR3 runs 16 residues. In DNA, the CDR3 is TGTGCCAGTAGTCCGCGGACTAGCGGGGGCTCCTACGAGCAGTACTTC. Encoded protein: CASSPRTSGGSYEQYF.

V and J are TRBV5-6 and TRBJ1-5; TRBD1 aligns across 7 bases. V lost 0 bases and J lost 5; bases outside the gene matches: 5. Germline V gives CDR1 SGHDT, CDR2 YYEEEE. The CDR3 sequence is 15 residues long. The CDR3 DNA is TGTGCCAGCAGCTTGGGTATAGGGGGCTATCAGCCCCAGCATTTT. It encodes CASSLGIGGYQPQHF.

The chain uses TRBV5-6 and TRBJ2-4; 7 bases are a match to TRBD2. Unmatched junction bases numbered 13, after V lost 2 bases and J lost 5 bases. The CDR3 has 17 residues. Germline lookup yields CDR1 SGHDT and CDR2 YYEEEE. Here the CDR3 reads CASSFRSQGGIQNIQYF. CDR3 DNA: TGTGCCAGCAGCTTTCGGAGCCAGGGAGGGATTCAAAACATTCAGTACTTC.

CDR3 sequence: CASSRDRDSSYNSPLHF. The CDR3 coding sequence is TGTGCCAGCAGTCGGGACAGGGACAGCTCCTATAATTCACCCCTCCACTTT. The V and J genes are TRBV11-1 and TRBJ1-6; 9 bases align to TRBD1. Germline-derived CDR1 and CDR2 are SGHAT and FQDESV (reference sequence). The CDR3 covers 17 residues. Trimming at V came to 6 bases and at J to 0 bases, leaving 6 bases not matched to a gene.

The J gene is TRBJ1-1, the V gene TRBV6-6, with D maybe TRBD1 (6 bases). This CDR3 has 14 residues. V was cut by 0 bases and J by 11 bases, with 16 bases left in between. CDR1 MNHNY and CDR2 SVGAGI come from the germline V gene (reference sequence). The CDR3 nucleotides read TGTGCCAGCAGTTACTCGGGACACCCCGGGGTGGCTTTCTTT. Protein product: CASSYSGHPGVAFF.

The V call is TRBV7-6, the J call TRBJ2-5; unclear D gene. CDR3 length: 14 residues. V gave up 5 bases and J gave up 4 bases, with 14 bases separating them. Germline V lookup: CDR1 SGHVS, CDR2 FNYEAQ. As DNA, the CDR3 is TGTGCCAGCAGCCTAGTCTTTTCGGGAGAGACCCAGTACTTC. Amino acid sequence: CASSLVFSGETQYF.

CDR3 in amino acids: CASSSTPGLAFYNEQFF. CDR3 nucleotides: TGTGCCAGCAGCTCTACCCCGGGACTAGCTTTCTACAATGAGCAGTTCTTC. The chain links TRBV11-2 to TRBJ2-1; the match to TRBD2 covers 9 bases. Germline V gene sequence: CDR1 SGHAT, CDR2 FQNNGV. There are 17 residues in the CDR3. The junction had 10 bases not matched to a gene; V was cut back by 4 bases and J by 3 bases.

The rearrangement joins TRBV7-2 to TRBJ2-7; 7 bases align to TRBD1. The CDR3 is 14 residues long. CDR1 SGHTA and CDR2 FQGNSA come from the germline V gene. Unmatched junction bases numbered 5, after V lost 3 bases and J lost 3 bases. The CDR3: CASSFRQGYYEQYF. DNA for the CDR3: TGTGCCAGCAGCTTCCGACAGGGATACTACGAGCAGTACTTC.

V and J are TRBV7-9 and TRBJ1-3; TRBD1 matches at 7 bases. V gave up 6 bases and J gave up 0 bases; unmatched junction bases: 5. This CDR3 region has 15 residues. The germline CDR1 and CDR2 sequences are SEHNR and FQNEAQ (reference sequence). This CDR3 reads CASSKQGYSGNTIYF. DNA for the CDR3: TGTGCCAGCAGTAAACAGGGGTACTCTGGAAACACCATATATTTT.

There are a few counts of this clone. The chain is built from TRBV28 and TRBJ1-1, with D perhaps matching TRBD1 (5 bases). CDR1 is MDHEN, CDR2 SYDVKM, per germline. Trimming took 2 bases from V and 6 from J, leaving 16 bases between them. The CDR3 is 15 residues long. The CDR3 nucleotides are TGTGCCAGCAGTTTACTAACAGGAGTAGGGCCTGAAGCTTTCTTT. Amino acid sequence: CASSLLTGVGPEAFF.

To note about this clone: Given the absence of the conserved phenylalanine or tryptophan at the CDR3 end, a read error is likely. The CDR3 DNA reads as TGTGCCACTTATCCGGGACAGAACTACGAGCAGTACCTC. Its translation: CATYPGQNYEQYL. The rearrangement uses TRBV10-3 and TRBJ2-7, with 7 bases fitting TRBD1. With V trimmed by 10 bases and J by 3 bases, 9 bases remained unmatched. Germline CDR1 ENHRY, CDR2 SYGVKD. CDR3 length equals 13 residues.

V gene TRBV10-3 combines with J gene TRBJ1-5; D may be TRBD1 (5 bases). Per the germline V gene, CDR1 is ENHRY and CDR2 is SYGVKD. This CDR3 has 14 residues. The ends were cut back, 6 bases at V and 3 bases at J, with 12 bases in the middle. This CDR3 is CAISDDRNNQPQHF. CDR3 DNA: TGTGCCATCAGCGACGACAGAAACAATCAGCCCCAGCATTTT.

This clone came up a few times. The rearrangement links TRBV15 to TRBJ1-1, with unresolved D. Germline assignment: CDR1 LNHNV and CDR2 YYDKDF (reference sequence). The CDR3 totals 13 residues. V lost 6 bases and J lost 5, with 13 bases in between. The CDR3 sequence is CATRGRRLTEAFF. The DNA of the CDR3 is TGTGCCACCAGGGGGAGAAGGTTAACTGAAGCTTTCTTT.

The chain is built from TRBV7-9 and TRBJ2-1, with 7 bases lining up with TRBD2. Germline V lookup: CDR1 SEHNR, CDR2 FQNEAQ (reference sequence). The ends lost 1 base at V and 11 bases at J; junction bases unmatched: 11. CDR3 length equals 15 residues. DNA of the CDR3: TGTGCCAGCAGCTTAGGTGCGACTAGCATTCGTAAGCAGTTCTTC. Protein: CASSLGATSIRKQFF.

This chain links TRBV4-1 with TRBJ2-7; a weak D match, TRBD1 (5 bases). CDR1 is MGHRA and CDR2 is YSYEKL in the germline V gene. CDR3 length: 12 amino acids. V was pared by 0 bases and J by 5 bases, with 5 bases between. CDR3 amino acids: CASSQDRDEQYF. The CDR3 region has the DNA TGCGCCAGCAGCCAAGACAGGGACGAGCAGTACTTC.

V usage is TRBV19 and J usage is TRBJ2-5, with 7 bases that match TRBD2. V lost 1 base and J lost 5; bases outside the gene matches: 1. CDR1 LNHDA and CDR2 SQIVND come from the germline V gene (reference sequence). CDR3 size: 13 residues. CDR3 residues: CASSIGGGETQYF. CDR3 in DNA: TGTGCCAGTAGTATAGGGGGAGGGGAGACCCAGTACTTC.

CDR3 sequence reads: CASSRSGLAGEDTQYF. The CDR3 nucleotides are TGCGCCAGCAGCCGGTCGGGACTAGCGGGAGAAGATACGCAGTATTTT. This rearrangement joins TRBV4-1 to TRBJ2-3; TRBD2 matches 14 bases. The germline gives CDR1 MGHRA, CDR2 YSYEKL. Germline trimming cut 4 bases from V and 5 bases from J; bases unmatched to any gene: 5. This CDR3 has 16 amino acids.

V gene TRBV30 combines with J gene TRBJ2-1; possible D gene TRBD2, 5 bases. The CDR3 spans 14 residues. CDR1 and CDR2 (germline): GTSNPN, SVGIG (reference sequence). The V and J ends lost 0 bases and 7 bases respectively, with 13 bases between them. CDR3 loop: CAWSVSSGGNEQFF. The DNA of the CDR3 is TGTGCCTGGAGTGTATCCAGCGGTGGGAATGAGCAGTTCTTC.

This clone was seen only once. The CDR3 is CAWSVHPAGGPGETQYF. CDR3 coding DNA: TGTGCCTGGAGTGTACACCCAGCGGGGGGACCAGGAGAGACCCAGTACTTC. The chain links TRBV30 to TRBJ2-5, with TRBD2 matching over 9 bases. After removal of 0 bases from V and 4 bases from J, the junction contained 12 bases not matched to a gene. The CDR3 runs 17 residues. CDR1 and CDR2 (germline): GTSNPN, SVGIG (reference sequence).

On this clone: One junction end disagrees with the germline gene, perhaps due to a read error. V and J are TRBV6-6 and TRBJ1-2; D is possibly TRBD1 (6 bases). Germline CDR1 reads MNHNY; CDR2 reads SVGAGI (reference sequence). The CDR3 runs 15 residues. In nucleotides, the CDR3 is TGTGCCAGCATTTACGACAGGACGACTAACTATGGCTACACCTTC. Its translation: CASIYDRTTNYGYTF.

This sequence joins TRBV11-1 and TRBJ1-6; D is ambiguous. The CDR3 length is 13 residues. The V and J ends lost 6 bases and 5 bases respectively, with 8 bases between them. Germline assignment: CDR1 SGHAT and CDR2 FQDESV (reference sequence). The CDR3 here is CASRFTNNSPLHF. CDR3 nucleotides: TGTGCCAGCAGATTTACTAATAATTCACCCCTCCACTTT.

The chain combines TRBV6-1 with TRBJ1-2; tentative D call: TRBD1 (5 bases). The CDR3 loop spans 17 amino acids. The V gene lost 0 bases and the J gene lost 3 bases, with 17 bases spanning the gap. From germline, CDR1 is MNHNS and CDR2 SASEGT. CDR3 nucleotides: TGTGCCAGCAGTGAAGCGGGCAGGGCCGCGACGTACTATGGCTACACCTTC. Protein: CASSEAGRAATYYGYTF.

The CDR3 protein is CASSQTNEQFF. CDR3 DNA: TGTGCCAGCAGCCAAACAAATGAGCAGTTCTTC. J is TRBJ2-1 and V is TRBV7-9; D unresolved. This CDR3 has 11 residues. Per germline, CDR1 SEHNR and CDR2 FQNEAQ (reference sequence). Trimming stripped 5 bases from V and 7 bases from J, with 6 bases between.